This passage covers 28 T cell receptor beta chains from one sample sequenced in a study of shared clonotypes between healthy human individuals. The table came from immunoSEQ multiplex PCR; TCRdb's copy has only in-frame clones and leaves some out. The repertoire has fewer than 400,000 clones, roughly 70% of them found once; the top ten carry 10% to 13%. Sequencing input: memory CD4+ T cells sorted from blood. Stated subset: CD45RA-negative fraction. These TCRs come from a man aged 25 to 40 in good health.

The rearrangement links TRBV5-1 to TRBJ2-7, with D tentatively TRBD1 (6 bases). The CDR3 is 13 amino acids. Germline V gene lookup returns CDR1 SGHRS and CDR2 YFSETQ. Trimming shortened V by 4 bases and J by 6 bases, and 14 bases separated the two germline ends. The chain's CDR3 is CASSRDILFEQYF. The CDR3 coding sequence is TGCGCCAGCAGCCGGGACATCCTTTTCGAGCAGTACTTC.

The chain joins TRBV25-1 to TRBJ2-2; 10 bases map to TRBD1. Germline CDR1 and CDR2: MGHDK and SYGVNS. V shed 6 bases, J shed 7 bases, and the junction held 8 bases outside the gene matches. CDR3 length: 15 amino acids. The CDR3 nucleotides read TGTGCCAGCAGGGGGACAGGGGTCCCCCACGGGGAGCTGTTTTTT. As protein: CASRGTGVPHGELFF.

The V call is TRBV10-2, the J call TRBJ1-2, with D possibly being TRBD1 (5 bases). The V end lost 6 bases, the J end lost 7 bases, and 12 bases lay between the germline ends. Germline V gives CDR1 WSHSY, CDR2 SAAADI. The CDR3 spans 12 residues. Written as DNA, the CDR3 is TGCGCCAGCAGACCGGGGGAAAGTGGCTACACCTTC. Its translation: CASRPGESGYTF.

The chain uses TRBV7-9 and TRBJ2-1; TRBD2 aligns across 13 bases. Germline CDR1 reads SEHNR; CDR2 reads FQNEAQ (reference sequence). Germline trimming cut 5 bases from V and 9 bases from J; bases unmatched to any gene: 10. This CDR3 region has 16 residues. The CDR3 region is CASSTQSGTSGIEQFF. In DNA, the CDR3 is TGTGCCAGCAGCACCCAATCCGGGACTAGCGGGATTGAGCAGTTCTTC.

The rearrangement joins TRBV4-1 to TRBJ2-1, with D hard to call. Looked up from germline, CDR1 is MGHRA and CDR2 is YSYEKL. The CDR3 is 13 amino acids. Trimming removed 2 bases from V and 7 bases from J, with 9 bases in between. The CDR3, as DNA: TGCGCCAGCAGCCAATCCACGTGGAATGAGCAGTTCTTC. It encodes CASSQSTWNEQFF.

The rearrangement links TRBV18 to TRBJ2-1; no definite D call. Germline CDR1 and CDR2: KGHSH and LQKENI. The CDR3 sequence is 16 residues long. Trimming pared 0 bases from V and 6 bases from J, leaving 15 bases between. The CDR3 region is CASSPPLVAGSNEQFF. The CDR3 DNA reads as TGTGCCAGCTCACCACCGTTGGTGGCCGGTTCCAATGAGCAGTTCTTC.

V gene TRBV30 combines with J gene TRBJ2-5; the D gene is possibly TRBD1 (5 bases). The ends were cut back, 4 bases at V and 5 bases at J, with 11 bases in the middle. Germline V gene data show CDR1 as GTSNPN and CDR2 as SVGIG (reference sequence). The CDR3 extends over 12 amino acids. This CDR3 is CAWIRAGETQYF. As DNA, the CDR3 is TGTGCCTGGATTCGAGCAGGGGAGACCCAGTACTTC. The whole variable domain, filled in from reference TRBV30 and TRBJ2-5, reads SQTIHQWPATLVQPVGSPLSLECTVEGTSNPNLYWYRQAAGRGLQLLFYSVGIGQISSEVPQNLSASRPQDRQFILSSKKLLLSDSGFYLCAWIRAGETQYFGPGTRLLVL.

The V gene is TRBV25-1, the J gene TRBJ2-2; TRBD1 might be the D (5 bases). Germline-derived CDR1 and CDR2 are MGHDK and SYGVNS. Deletions cut 1 base from V and 4 bases from J, with 10 bases between. The CDR3 extends over 15 amino acids. The DNA of the CDR3 is TGTGCCAGCAGTGAATGGGGCATTCTCACCGGGGAGCTGTTTTTT. This encodes CASSEWGILTGELFF. Complete variable domain (other parts from reference TRBV25-1 and TRBJ2-2): EADIYQTPRYLVIGTGKKITLECSQTMGHDKMYWYQQDPGMELHLIHYSYGVNSTEKGDLSSESTVSRIRTEHFPLTLESARPSHTSQYLCASSEWGILTGELFFGEGSRLTVL.

About this clone itself: This same CDR3 is encoded by further DNA sequences in the sample. V gene TRBV9 combines with J gene TRBJ2-1, with D perhaps matching TRBD1 or TRBD2 (5 bases each). This CDR3 comprises 14 residues. CDR1 and CDR2 (germline): SGDLS, YYNGEE. Trimming shortened V by 3 bases and J by 6 bases, and 13 bases separated the two germline ends. The CDR3 DNA sequence: TGTGCCAGCAGCGCAGGTACTAGGGGCAATGAGCAGTTCTTC. Translation: CASSAGTRGNEQFF. The entire variable domain, with the rest obtained from reference TRBV9 and TRBJ2-1, is as follows: DSGVTQTPKHLITATGQRVTLRCSPRSGDLSVYWYQQSLDQGLQFLIQYYNGEERAKGNILERFSAQQFPDLHSELNLSSLELGDSALYFCASSAGTRGNEQFFGPGTRLTVL.

In DNA form, the CDR3 reads TGCGCCAGCAGCTTAACCCTATCGATGAACACTGAAGCTTTCTTT. Residues: CASSLTLSMNTEAFF. V usage is TRBV5-1 and J usage is TRBJ1-1; D remains ambiguous. In germline, CDR1 is SGHRS, CDR2 YFSETQ. V dropped 2 bases and J dropped 0 bases, with 11 bases sitting between them. The CDR3 totals 15 residues.

The V call is TRBV9, the J call TRBJ2-1; 14 nucleotides agree with TRBD2. Germline CDR1 SGDLS, CDR2 YYNGEE. V shed 4 bases, J shed 2 bases, and the junction held 11 bases outside the gene matches. The CDR3 sequence is 19 residues long. DNA for the CDR3: TGTGCCAGCAGCAGTCGGACTAGCGGGAGGCCCCTAACCTACAATGAGCAGTTCTTC. Protein sequence: CASSSRTSGRPLTYNEQFF.

The chain links TRBV30 to TRBJ2-6; D is ambiguous. V lost 1 base, J lost 4 bases, and 5 bases lay in between. Germline assignment: CDR1 GTSNPN and CDR2 SVGIG (reference sequence). CDR3 length: 13 residues. The CDR3: CAWSALGANVLTF. In nucleotides, the CDR3 is TGTGCCTGGAGTGCCCTCGGGGCCAACGTCCTGACTTTC.

The chain couples TRBV5-5 to TRBJ2-2; tentatively, D is TRBD1 or TRBD2 (5 bases each). Germline V gene data show CDR1 as SGHKS and CDR2 as YYEKEE (reference sequence). V shed 7 bases and J shed 3 bases, with 16 bases lying between them. The CDR3 is 15 residues long. CDR3 loop: CASGPRGLDTGELFF. DNA for the CDR3: TGTGCCAGCGGCCCCCGGGGCCTTGACACCGGGGAGCTGTTTTTT.

The chain's CDR3 is CASSSSSGDTQYF. CDR3 nucleotide sequence: TGTGCCAGCAGCTCTAGTAGCGGAGATACGCAGTATTTT. The rearrangement uses TRBV7-3 and TRBJ2-3, with D maybe TRBD2 (6 bases). The CDR3 totals 13 residues. Germline V lookup: CDR1 SGHTA, CDR2 FQGTGA. Trimming removed 4 bases from V and 5 bases from J, with 10 bases in between.

This clone was picked up one time. A far larger clone lies a single base away; this is likely a read error. V usage is TRBV7-2 and J usage is TRBJ1-1; unclear D gene. The CDR3 has 13 amino acids. Germline V gene sequence: CDR1 SGHTA, CDR2 FQGNSA. With 2 bases removed from V and 1 base from J, the gap between germline ends came to 5 bases. DNA for the CDR3: TGTGCCAGCAGCTTATGGGGGAACACTGAAGCTTTCTTT. Translating it yields CASSLWGNTEAFF.

The gene calls are TRBV28 and TRBJ2-7, with a tentative D call TRBD2 (5 bases). This CDR3 is built from 16 residues. V shed 2 bases and J shed 0 bases, with 14 bases lying between them. Germline loops: CDR1 MDHEN, CDR2 SYDVKM. In DNA form, the CDR3 reads TGTGCCAGCAGTTTAAATGTCTTAGGGAGCTCCTACGAGCAGTACTTC. Its protein product is CASSLNVLGSSYEQYF.

The CDR3 coding sequence is TGTGCCAGCTCAAGCACGGGACAGGGGAATTCACCCCTCCACTTT. Its protein is CASSSTGQGNSPLHF. The V gene is TRBV18, the J gene TRBJ1-6, with 10 bases identical to TRBD1. Germline CDR1 and CDR2: KGHSH and LQKENI. The CDR3 extends over 15 amino acids. The trim removed 5 bases at V and 7 bases at J, leaving 5 bases unmatched.

In this sample, this clone turned up many times. V usage is TRBV4-1 and J usage is TRBJ2-3, with D perhaps being TRBD1 or TRBD2 (7 bases each). Germline-derived CDR1 and CDR2 are MGHRA and YSYEKL. CDR3 length equals 16 residues. Trimming left V 1 base short and J 5 bases short, with 16 bases between. The CDR3 region has the DNA TGCGCCAGCAGCCAAGTGGGCAGGGGGGGACAAGATACGCAGTATTTT. Translated: CASSQVGRGGQDTQYF.

V is TRBV11-2 and J is TRBJ2-7, with D possibly being TRBD2 (6 bases). Germline V gene data show CDR1 as SGHAT and CDR2 as FQNNGV. Trimming shortened V by 5 bases and J by 1 base, and 9 bases separated the two germline ends. The CDR3 has 13 amino acids. The CDR3 bases are TGTGCCAGCAGCCCGGGAGAATCCTACGAGCAGTACTTC. This codes for CASSPGESYEQYF.

The genes are TRBV7-2 and TRBJ2-2; possibly TRBD1 or TRBD2 for D (5 bases each). Trimming took off 4 bases at V and 3 bases at J, with 12 bases between the two ends. This CDR3 has 15 amino acids. Germline lookup yields CDR1 SGHTA and CDR2 FQGNSA. CDR3 region: CASSSGPADTGELFF. DNA of the CDR3: TGTGCCAGCAGCTCGGGACCCGCGGACACCGGGGAGCTGTTTTTT.

The chain couples TRBV7-8 to TRBJ2-5; D is unresolved. CDR1 and CDR2 from the germline V gene are SGHVS and FQNEAQ. V lost 1 base to trimming and J lost 7 bases, with 19 bases between them. The CDR3 is 16 amino acids. CDR3 in DNA: TGTGCCAGCAGCTTAGTCGGCCGGGCGACCCTTGGGACCCAGTACTTC. It translates to CASSLVGRATLGTQYF. Drawing the rest from reference TRBV7-8 and TRBJ2-5, the complete variable domain is GAGVSQSPRYKVAKRGQDVALRCDPISGHVSLFWYQQALGQGPEFLTYFQNEAQLDKSGLPSDRFFAERPEGSVSTLKIQRTQQEDSAVYLCASSLVGRATLGTQYFGPGTRLLVL.

This rearrangement joins TRBV18 to TRBJ2-5; 9 bases align to TRBD1. CDR3 length: 15 residues. Germline CDR1 is KGHSH and CDR2 is LQKENI. The trim removed 6 bases at V and 5 bases at J, leaving 10 bases unmatched. CDR3 protein: CASSHGTGSFETQYF. CDR3 DNA: TGTGCCAGCTCTCACGGGACAGGGTCGTTCGAGACCCAGTACTTC.

This clone was recorded only once. The chain uses TRBV28 and TRBJ2-1; 7 bases line up with TRBD1. The CDR3 spans 14 residues. CDR1 MDHEN and CDR2 SYDVKM come from the germline V gene. The V gene end was trimmed by 5 bases and the J gene end by 4 bases; junction bases not matched to a gene: 5. The CDR3 DNA reads TGTGCCAGCAGTAACGACAGGGAATACAATGAGCAGTTCTTC. This encodes CASSNDREYNEQFF. The whole variable domain, filled in from reference TRBV28 and TRBJ2-1, reads DVKVTQSSRYLVKRTGEKVFLECVQDMDHENMFWYRQDPGLGLRLIYFSYDVKMKEKGDIPEGYSVSREKKERFSLILESASTNQTSMYLCASSNDREYNEQFFGPGTRLTVL.

The rearrangement joins TRBV10-1 to TRBJ2-3; D call uncertain. The V and J ends lost 0 bases and 6 bases respectively, with 10 bases between them. Germline CDR1 and CDR2: WNHNN and SYGVQD (reference sequence). This CDR3 spans 14 amino acids. Written as DNA, the CDR3 is TGCGCCAGCAGTGAGTCAGGCGATAGGGATACGCAGTATTTT. It is translated as CASSESGDRDTQYF.

This clone was counted only a few times. The V call is TRBV27, the J call TRBJ2-5; D not resolved. V shed 2 bases and J shed 0 bases, with 7 bases lying between them. From germline, CDR1 is MNHEY and CDR2 SMNVEV (reference sequence). CDR3 length: 14 amino acids. The CDR3 region is CASSLHRYQETQYF. DNA for the CDR3: TGTGCCAGCAGTTTACACCGTTACCAAGAGACCCAGTACTTC.

The V call is TRBV28, the J call TRBJ2-7; 9 bases fit TRBD2. This CDR3 contains 15 residues. Looked up from germline, CDR1 is MDHEN and CDR2 is SYDVKM. V trimming: 6 bases; J trimming: 2 bases; junction bases outside the gene matches: 8. The CDR3 bases are TGTGCCAGCAGAGCGCAACTAGCGGGCGCCTACGAGCAGTACTTC. Translation: CASRAQLAGAYEQYF.

This clone was seen only once. The chain links TRBV28 to TRBJ2-3; TRBD1 aligns across 8 bases. Germline V CDR1 and CDR2: MDHEN, SYDVKM. V dropped 5 bases and J dropped 4; count of bases not matched to a gene: 11. The CDR3 has 16 amino acids. The CDR3 coding sequence is TGTGCCAGCAGTGGCTCACAGGGGGTGAGACCAGATACGCAGTATTTT. Its protein is CASSGSQGVRPDTQYF.

The chain links TRBV19 to TRBJ1-2, with D hard to call. The CDR3 has 16 residues. Per germline, CDR1 LNHDA and CDR2 SQIVND (reference sequence). Trimming took 7 bases from V and 0 from J, leaving 18 bases between them. In DNA, the CDR3 is TGTGCCAGTATAGAGGGCGCAGGTGGGACTAACTATGGCTACACCTTC. Protein: CASIEGAGGTNYGYTF.